These 22 T cell receptor beta chains originate from one sample sequenced in a study of blood T cell repertoires in COVID-19 (dated by TCRdb to 2020 to 2022). The method behind the library was the immunoSEQ multiplex PCR assay. As stored in TCRdb, this immuneACCESS dataset retains in-frame rearrangements with V and J assigned. A fraction of the clones does not appear; measured against another copy, unresolved V genes explain less than half of the discrepancy, and the remainder lacks a known reason. Across this sample there are roughly 700,000 clones, with over 80% seen only once. The top ten clonotypes cover over 0.2% of the sample. The sequencing input was peripheral blood. These receptors were collected from a woman between 18 and 30 years old with acute or convalescent COVID-19.

The genes are TRBV3-1 (or the pseudogene TRBV3-2) and TRBJ1-2, with 11 bases lining up with TRBD1. CDR3 length equals 22 residues. With V trimmed by 0 bases and J by 5 bases, 23 bases remained unmatched. Germline CDR1 and CDR2: LGHDT and YNNKEL (reference sequence). CDR3 protein: CASSQDPYQPTRTGGRGYGYTF. CDR3 DNA: TGTGCCAGCAGCCAAGATCCTTATCAACCTACGAGGACAGGGGGCCGTGGTTATGGCTACACCTTC.

The chain carries TRBV12-2 and TRBJ1-1. TRBV12-2 corresponds to a pseudogene. The length of the CDR3 is 16 residues. The CDR3 region is CASRLALRSVNTEAFF. The DNA for the CDR3 is TGTGCAAGTCGCTTAGCGCTGAGATCGGTGAACACTGAAGCTTTCTTT.

J is TRBJ1-2 and V is TRBV13; no reliable D call. There are 14 residues in the CDR3. Germline values: CDR1 PRHDT, CDR2 FYEKMQ (reference sequence). The V end was cut by 6 bases, the J end by 4 bases, with 15 bases between. The CDR3 DNA is TGTGCCAGCAGTACTCGCCAGGCCGCCTATGGCTACACCTTC. This encodes CASSTRQAAYGYTF.

J is TRBJ1-6 and V is TRBV7-2; a weak D match, TRBD1 (5 bases). V dropped 2 bases and J dropped 7 bases, with 18 bases sitting between them. The CDR3 totals 17 residues. Looked up from germline, CDR1 is SGHTA and CDR2 is FQGNSA. CDR3 loop: CASSLRQGVGWNSPLHF. Written as DNA, the CDR3 is TGTGCCAGCAGCTTAAGGCAAGGGGTTGGGTGGAATTCACCCCTCCACTTT. Based on the CDR3 plus reference TRBV7-2 and TRBJ1-6, the full variable domain is GAGVSQSPSNKVTEKGKDVELRCDPISGHTALYWYRQSLGQGLEFLIYFQGNSAPDKSGLPSDRFSAERTGGSVSTLTIQRTQQEDSAVYLCASSLRQGVGWNSPLHFGNGTRLTVT.

Details on this clone: Sequence at one end of the junction differs from germline and may be a read error. V and J are TRBV10-2 and TRBJ1-2, with TRBD1 as a possible D gene (5 bases). CDR3 length: 10 residues. CDR1 WSHSY and CDR2 SAAADI come from the germline V gene. The CDR3 protein is CASSGRDSLF. CDR3 in DNA: TGCGCCAGCAGTGGACGGGACTCGCTATTC.

This clone is a singleton in its sample. The chain joins TRBV3-1 (or the pseudogene TRBV3-2) to TRBJ1-2, with 8 bases aligning to TRBD1. The length of the CDR3 is 14 residues. From germline, CDR1 is LGHDT and CDR2 YNNKEL (reference sequence). The junction had 3 bases not matched to a gene; V was cut back by 4 bases and J by 2 bases. The CDR3 bases are TGTGCCAGCAGCCGGGGACAGGCGAACTATGGCTACACCTTC. It specifies CASSRGQANYGYTF.

The V call is TRBV5-4, the J call TRBJ1-3; D might be TRBD1 (6 bases). The CDR3 is made up of 13 amino acids. The germline CDR1 and CDR2 sequences are SGHNT and YYREEE (reference sequence). V was cut by 4 bases and J by 4 bases, with 9 bases left in between. The CDR3 nucleotides are TGTGCCAGCAGCCCCCAGGGGGGAAACACCATATATTTT. Protein sequence: CASSPQGGNTIYF. Filled out from reference TRBV5-4 and TRBJ1-3, the complete variable domain reads ETGVTQSPTHLIKTRGQQVTLRCSSQSGHNTVSWYQQALGQGPQFIFQYYREEENGRGNFPPRFSGLQFPNYSSELNVNALELDDSALYLCASSPQGGNTIYFGEGSWLTVV.

This chain uses TRBV11-2 with TRBJ1-2; the D gene is possibly TRBD1 (5 bases). Trimming pared 2 bases from V and 4 bases from J, leaving 8 bases between. The CDR3 runs to 13 residues. The germline CDR1 and CDR2 sequences are SGHAT and FQNNGV. As DNA, the CDR3 is TGTGCCAGCAGCTTACAGGGTTTCTATGGCTACACCTTC. Protein sequence: CASSLQGFYGYTF.

J is TRBJ1-2 and V is TRBV30; D is possibly TRBD1 (6 bases). The CDR3 extends over 15 amino acids. V lost 5 bases and J lost 7, with 23 bases in between. Germline V lookup: CDR1 GTSNPN, CDR2 SVGIG (reference sequence). The CDR3 DNA sequence: TGTGCCTGGGTCTCGCAGGGACAAATAAGGCGTGGCTACACCTTC. Its protein product is CAWVSQGQIRRGYTF.

This clone has more than one count but fewer than ten. The DNA for the CDR3 is TGTGCCAGCAGTGAAAGTTGGCTGGCTGAAGCTTTCTTT. Protein: CASSESWLAEAFF. The chain couples TRBV6-1 to TRBJ1-1; D not certain. The CDR3 is made up of 13 amino acids. Trimming left V 2 bases short and J 6 bases short, with 10 bases between. Germline CDR1 reads MNHNS; CDR2 reads SASEGT.

This clone showed up just once. Other DNA sequences of this sample code for an identical CDR3. The V and J genes are TRBV5-1 and TRBJ1-3; the match to TRBD1 covers 7 bases. V shed 0 bases, J shed 4 bases, and the junction held 4 bases outside the gene matches. The CDR3 is 15 residues long. Germline values: CDR1 SGHRS, CDR2 YFSETQ. As DNA, the CDR3 is TGCGCCAGCAGCTTGGAGGGGGCGCCAGGAAACACCATATATTTT. Amino acid sequence: CASSLEGAPGNTIYF. Full variable domain (remainder filled in from reference TRBV5-1 and TRBJ1-3): KAGVTQTPRYLIKTRGQQVTLSCSPISGHRSVSWYQQTPGQGLQFLFEYFSETQRNKGNFPGRFSGRQFSNSRSEMNVSTLELGDSALYLCASSLEGAPGNTIYFGEGSWLTVV.

Remarks on this clone: Other DNA sequences in the same sample also yield this CDR3. The chain is built from TRBV7-9 and TRBJ1-1; perhaps TRBD1 as D (5 bases). From germline, CDR1 is SEHNR and CDR2 FQNEAQ (reference sequence). With 5 bases removed from V and 2 bases from J, the gap between germline ends came to 9 bases. The length of the CDR3 is 13 residues. CDR3 in DNA: TGTGCCAGCAGCCTCACAGGAAACACTGAAGCTTTCTTT. Translated, it gives CASSLTGNTEAFF.

This clone was seen a handful of times. This chain connects TRBV5-1 to TRBJ1-2, with D maybe TRBD1 (6 bases). This CDR3 contains 12 residues. Per the germline V gene, CDR1 is SGHRS and CDR2 is YFSETQ. With 4 bases removed from V and 2 bases from J, the gap between germline ends came to 6 bases. The DNA for the CDR3 is TGCGCCAGCAGCAGGGGGAACTATGGCTACACCTTC. It yields the protein CASSRGNYGYTF.

The chain uses TRBV5-6 and TRBJ1-2; perhaps TRBD1 as D (6 bases). The CDR3 runs to 17 residues. Germline V CDR1 and CDR2: SGHDT, YYEEEE. Trimming pared 0 bases from V and 5 bases from J, leaving 20 bases between. Here the CDR3 reads CASSLGPTSTGRYGYTF. As DNA, the CDR3 is TGTGCCAGCAGCTTGGGCCCAACGTCGACAGGACGTTATGGCTACACCTTC.

The chain uses TRBV7-9 and TRBJ1-2; D gene uncertain. V was shortened by 5 bases and J by 9 bases, with 19 bases between the two germline ends. The CDR3 extends over 14 amino acids. Germline V CDR1 and CDR2: SEHNR, FQNEAQ (reference sequence). The CDR3 spells CASSRSVLADRYTF. The CDR3 DNA is TGTGCCAGCAGCAGATCGGTTCTTGCGGATCGCTACACCTTC. Drawing the rest from reference TRBV7-9 and TRBJ1-2, the complete variable domain is DTGVSQNPRHKITKRGQNVTFRCDPISEHNRLYWYRQTLGQGPEFLTYFQNEAQLEKSRLLSDRFSAERPKGSFSTLEIQRTEQGDSAMYLCASSRSVLADRYTFGSGTRLTVV.

This clone occurred once. Other DNA sequences in this specimen translate into the identical CDR3. J is TRBJ2-7 and V is TRBV4-1; D uncertain. Trimming left V 0 bases short and J 3 bases short, with 6 bases between. Per germline, CDR1 MGHRA and CDR2 YSYEKL. This CDR3 spans 13 amino acids. The CDR3 is CASSQDSSYEQYF. The DNA of the CDR3 is TGCGCCAGCAGCCAAGATAGCAGCTACGAGCAGTACTTC.

This clone was seen a handful of times. CDR3 in amino acids: CSASVSRGYGYTF. The CDR3 nucleotides are TGCAGTGCTAGTGTTTCTAGGGGCTATGGCTACACCTTC. The gene calls are TRBV20-1 and TRBJ1-2; D perhaps matches TRBD1 (5 bases). Per germline, CDR1 DFQATT and CDR2 SNEGSKA (reference sequence). With 3 bases removed from V and 4 bases from J, the gap between germline ends came to 12 bases. This CDR3 is built from 13 residues.

The chain employs TRBV30 and TRBJ2-3; 8 positions match TRBD2. The V gene end was trimmed by 4 bases and the J gene end by 5 bases; junction bases not matched to a gene: 8. The CDR3 is made up of 14 amino acids. CDR1 GTSNPN and CDR2 SVGIG come from the germline V gene (reference sequence). The CDR3 nucleotides are TGTGCCTGGACCTCGGGGGGGGTGGGAGATACGCAGTATTTT. Translation: CAWTSGGVGDTQYF.

The chain carries TRBV3-1 (or the pseudogene TRBV3-2) and TRBJ1-1; D possibly corresponds to TRBD1 (5 bases). The length of the CDR3 is 14 residues. CDR1 and CDR2 from the germline V gene are LGHDT and YNNKEL (reference sequence). Between the trimmed V and J ends, which lost 4 bases and 0 bases, there was a span of 9 bases. For the CDR3, the DNA is TGTGCCAGCAGCCCGGGACTCATGAACACTGAAGCTTTCTTT. Translation: CASSPGLMNTEAFF.

V gene TRBV5-4 combines with J gene TRBJ1-2, with D perhaps TRBD1 (6 bases). V lost 6 bases and J 6 bases, leaving 18 bases between the germline ends. The germline V gene encodes CDR1 SGHNT and CDR2 YYREEE (reference sequence). The CDR3 totals 14 residues. CDR3: CASTRSSGADGYTF. CDR3 sequence (DNA): TGTGCCAGCACCCGTAGTTCAGGGGCGGATGGCTACACCTTC.

This chain uses TRBV7-3 with TRBJ2-3, with D possibly TRBD1 on 6 matching bases. V was clipped by 5 bases and J by 1 base, with 16 bases between them. Germline loops: CDR1 SGHTA, CDR2 FQGTGA. The CDR3 is made up of 16 amino acids. In nucleotides, the CDR3 is TGTGCCAGCAGCCCGAATCGACAGGTCGGCACAGATACGCAGTATTTT. Translated, it gives CASSPNRQVGTDTQYF.

J is TRBJ2-7 and V is TRBV6-5, with TRBD1 as a possible D gene (6 bases). V shed 6 bases and J shed 7 bases, with 10 bases lying between them. The CDR3 has 11 residues. Germline CDR1 MNHEY, CDR2 SVGAGI. CDR3 residues: CASSTGTEQYF. In nucleotides, the CDR3 is TGTGCCAGCAGCACCGGGACAGAGCAGTACTTC.